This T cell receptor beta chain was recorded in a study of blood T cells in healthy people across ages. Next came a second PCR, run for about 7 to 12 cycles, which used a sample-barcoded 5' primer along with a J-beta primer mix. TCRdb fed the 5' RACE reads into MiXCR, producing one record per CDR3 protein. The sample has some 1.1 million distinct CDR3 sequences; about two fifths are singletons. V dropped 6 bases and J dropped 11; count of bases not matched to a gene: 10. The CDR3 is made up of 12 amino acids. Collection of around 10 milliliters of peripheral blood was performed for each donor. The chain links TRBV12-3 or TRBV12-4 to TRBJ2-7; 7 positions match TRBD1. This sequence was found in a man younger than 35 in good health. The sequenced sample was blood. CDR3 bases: TGTGCCAGCAGCAATTCAGACAGGGTCGAGTACTTC. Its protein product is CASSNSDRVEYF.